Given below is one T cell receptor (beta chain) in context. These data originate in a study of blood T cell repertoires in COVID-19. The method was immunoSEQ multiplex PCR; TCRdb's version includes in-frame clones alone and lacks a portion of them. The sample gives 240,000 or so clones, around 87% of which show up once; approximately 6.8% is in the top ten. This CDR3 is 14 amino acids long. The V end was cut by 5 bases, the J end by 6 bases, with 14 bases between. The V gene's germline CDR1 is MNHEY and CDR2 SVGAGI. The TCR sequence derives from a woman aged 65 to 85 with active or convalescent COVID-19. The chain couples TRBV6-5 to TRBJ1-5; D is possibly TRBD1 (5 bases). The sample taken for sequencing was peripheral blood. CDR3 region: CASSQQGLGQPQHF. The CDR3 region has the DNA TGTGCCAGCAGTCAGCAGGGCCTGGGTCAGCCCCAGCATTTT.